A selection of T cell receptor beta chains follows, all from one sample in a study. In TCRdb, the RT-PCR reads were re-called with MiXCR into one record per CDR3 protein. The sample has approximately 720,000 distinct CDR3 sequences, approximately 15% seen once. Sequencing input: memory CD4+ T cells from blood. The receptors here all came from a female donor in good health, serving as a healthy control. The CDR3 runs from the conserved cysteine through the conserved F or W. Fields, in order: clone size, V gene, CDR3 protein. Clone size is shown for a subset of rows, as once, few, many or a class of expanded clone.

NA TRBV28 CASSSPSQGKETQYF
NA TRBV27 CASGWGSGEGKLFF
NA TRBV28 CASSRHEDGYTF
few TRBV28 CASSPTGTGTNEQYF
few TRBV7-3 CASSQGVGYYEQYF
NA TRBV12-3/TRBV12-4 CASSLGVYEQFF
NA TRBV5-4 CASSWGQGDGDGYTF
few TRBV29-1 CSVAPEQGGIQYF
many TRBV20-1 CSASFSGSRSNEQFF
few TRBV5-1 CASSSGGLAGNEQYF
NA TRBV6-5 CASSFDRTSSYNEQFF
many TRBV5-1 CASSLNSPGLNSPLHF
NA TRBV20-1 CSARDFGGGTYEQYF
few TRBV7-2 CASSLVSGSSGANVLTF
NA TRBV5-1 CASSPGSGLAGGGDTQYF